This note documents a single TCR beta chain sequence. The sample is drawn from a study of blood T cell repertoires in COVID-19. Looking at the study overall: The United States, Italy and Spain provided the acute and convalescent COVID-19 samples. The analysed material was cDNA or gDNA that came from T cells, B-cell-depleted T cells, or PBMCs.

Authors' methods: Estimation of nucleated cell counts was performed using reference gene primer amplification. Repertoires were generated with immunoSEQ multiplex PCR, while TCRdb's copy carries only in-frame clones and drops some. D and trimming were read from the DNA, whereas the V and J calls and clone size are those reported in that table. The table shows hundreds of thousands of clones, with about 87% occurring only once. The germline V and J ends were trimmed by 6 bases and 0 bases, with 18 bases remaining between them. The germline V gene encodes CDR1 LNHDA and CDR2 SQIVND (reference sequence). This CDR3 contains 17 residues.

The sequenced material came from peripheral blood. J is TRBJ1-5 and V is TRBV19; D unclear. The receptor was isolated from a human donor in a cohort sampled during active COVID-19. The CDR3 DNA reads TGTGCCAGTAGGCCGCCGAGTCCGGGGTTTAGCAATCAGCCCCAGCATTTT. Translation gives CASRPPSPGFSNQPQHF.